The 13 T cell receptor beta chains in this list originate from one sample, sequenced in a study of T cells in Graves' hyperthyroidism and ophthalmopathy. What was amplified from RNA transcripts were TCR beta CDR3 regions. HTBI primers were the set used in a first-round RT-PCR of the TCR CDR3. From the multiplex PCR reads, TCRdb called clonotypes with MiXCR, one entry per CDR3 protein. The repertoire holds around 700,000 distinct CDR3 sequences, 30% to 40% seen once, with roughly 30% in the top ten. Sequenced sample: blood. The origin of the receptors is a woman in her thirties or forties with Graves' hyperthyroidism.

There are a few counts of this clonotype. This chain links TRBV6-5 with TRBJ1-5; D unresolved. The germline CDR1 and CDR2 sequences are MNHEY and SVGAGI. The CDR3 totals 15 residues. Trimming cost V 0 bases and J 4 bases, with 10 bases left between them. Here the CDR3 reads CASSYSRAANQPQHF. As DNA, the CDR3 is TGTGCCAGCAGTTACTCGAGGGCAGCTAATCAGCCCCAGCATTTT.

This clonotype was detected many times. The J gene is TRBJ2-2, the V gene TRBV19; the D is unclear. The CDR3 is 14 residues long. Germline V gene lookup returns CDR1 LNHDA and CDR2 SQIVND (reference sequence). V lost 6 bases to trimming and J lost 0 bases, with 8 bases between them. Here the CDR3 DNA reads TGTGCCAGTAGCGGAGCAGCGAACACCGGGGAGCTGTTTTTT. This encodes CASSGAANTGELFF.

The CDR3 loop is CASSQDITGRYEQYF. As DNA, the CDR3 is TGTGCCAGCAGCCAAGATATAACAGGGCGCTACGAGCAGTACTTC. The V call is TRBV3-1, the J call TRBJ2-7; possible D gene TRBD1, 6 bases. The CDR3 spans 15 residues. V lost 0 bases, J lost 3 bases, and 12 bases lay in between. In germline, CDR1 is LGHDT, CDR2 YNNKEL (reference sequence).

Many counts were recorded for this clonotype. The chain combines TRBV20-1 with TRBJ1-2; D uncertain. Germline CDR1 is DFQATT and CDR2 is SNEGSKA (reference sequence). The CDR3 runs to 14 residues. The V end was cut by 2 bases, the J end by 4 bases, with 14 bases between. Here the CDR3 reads CSARKLGMGYGYTF. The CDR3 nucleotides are TGCAGTGCTAGAAAACTCGGTATGGGCTATGGCTACACCTTC.

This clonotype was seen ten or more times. For the CDR3, the DNA is TGTGCCAGCAGCATCCCCTCGTTAGTCCCCACCTTC. Translation: CASSIPSLVPTF. The rearrangement joins TRBV7-9 to TRBJ1-2; D gene ambiguous. Germline V CDR1 and CDR2: SEHNR, FQNEAQ (reference sequence). This CDR3 is 12 amino acids long. V was trimmed by 5 bases and J by 13 bases, leaving 17 bases between them.

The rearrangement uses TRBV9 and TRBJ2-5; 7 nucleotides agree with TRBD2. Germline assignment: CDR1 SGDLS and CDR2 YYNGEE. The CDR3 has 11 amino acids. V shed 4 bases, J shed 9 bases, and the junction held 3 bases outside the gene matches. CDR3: CASSQAGPQYF. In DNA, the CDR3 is TGTGCCAGCAGCCAAGCGGGGCCCCAGTACTTC.

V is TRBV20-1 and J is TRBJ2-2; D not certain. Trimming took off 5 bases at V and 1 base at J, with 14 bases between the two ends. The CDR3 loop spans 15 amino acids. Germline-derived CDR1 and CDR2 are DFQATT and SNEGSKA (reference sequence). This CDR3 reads CSADRPGQNTGELFF. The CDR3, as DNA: TGCAGTGCTGATCGGCCCGGGCAGAACACCGGGGAGCTGTTTTTT.

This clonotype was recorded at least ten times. The CDR3 sequence: CASSETGSSYEQYF. Here the CDR3 DNA reads TGTGCCAGCAGTGAAACAGGTAGCTCCTACGAGCAGTACTTC. The gene calls are TRBV2 and TRBJ2-7; a weak D match, TRBD1 (5 bases). Trimming removed 2 bases from V and 0 bases from J, with 8 bases in between. The CDR3 covers 14 residues. CDR1 and CDR2 from the germline V gene are SNHLY and FYNNEI. Together with reference TRBV2 and TRBJ2-7, the CDR3 gives the full variable domain: EPEVTQTPSHQVTQMGQEVILRCVPISNHLYFYWYRQILGQKVEFLVSFYNNEISEKSEIFDDQFSVERPDGSNFTLKIRSTKLEDSAMYFCASSETGSSYEQYFGPGTRLTVT.

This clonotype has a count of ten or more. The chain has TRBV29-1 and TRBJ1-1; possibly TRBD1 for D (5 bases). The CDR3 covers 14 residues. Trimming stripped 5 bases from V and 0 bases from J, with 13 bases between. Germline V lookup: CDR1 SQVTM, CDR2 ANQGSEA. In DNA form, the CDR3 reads TGCAGCGTTTTCACGGGGGGGATGAACACTGAAGCTTTCTTT. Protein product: CSVFTGGMNTEAFF.

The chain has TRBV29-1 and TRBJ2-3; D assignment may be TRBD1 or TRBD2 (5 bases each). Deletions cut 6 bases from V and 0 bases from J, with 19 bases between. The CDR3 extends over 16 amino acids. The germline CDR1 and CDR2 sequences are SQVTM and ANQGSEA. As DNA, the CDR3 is TGCAGCGTCTCCCTCCCATGGGGGTCCAGCACAGATACGCAGTATTTT. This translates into CSVSLPWGSSTDTQYF.

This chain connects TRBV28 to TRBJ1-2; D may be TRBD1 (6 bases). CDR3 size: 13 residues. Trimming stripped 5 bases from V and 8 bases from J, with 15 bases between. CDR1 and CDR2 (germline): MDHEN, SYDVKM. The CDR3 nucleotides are TGTGCCAGCAGTGGGGGTTTCGGGGGCGGCTACACCTTC. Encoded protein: CASSGGFGGGYTF.

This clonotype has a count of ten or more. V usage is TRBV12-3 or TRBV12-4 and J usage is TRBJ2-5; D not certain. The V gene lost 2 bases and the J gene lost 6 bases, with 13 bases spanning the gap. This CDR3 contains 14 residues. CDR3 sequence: CASSLSADLKTQYF. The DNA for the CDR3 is TGTGCCAGCAGTTTATCGGCGGATTTGAAGACCCAGTACTTC.

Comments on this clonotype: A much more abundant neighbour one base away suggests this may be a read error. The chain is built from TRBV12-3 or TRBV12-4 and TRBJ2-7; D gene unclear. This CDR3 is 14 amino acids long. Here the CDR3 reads CARSAFDGRYEQYF. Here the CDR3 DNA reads TGTGCCCGCAGTGCCTTCGACGGGCGATACGAGCAGTACTTC.